A selection of T cell receptor beta chains follows, all from one sample in a study of beta chain bispecific antibodies for T cell cancers. Using its own MiXCR run on the 5' RACE reads, TCRdb lists one record per CDR3 protein. The sample yields more than 20,000 distinct CDR3 sequences, approximately 2.2% seen once. These receptors' targets are unknown. The specimen comprised healthy donor T cells cultured with leukemia cells, sampled from a culture containing a bispecific antibody targeting TCR Vbeta12. Receptors were obtained from a human donor in good health. Some clones in this sample may be carry-over from other donors' samples. CDR3s leave out the opening cysteine and the closing phenylalanine or tryptophan.

cdr3_length v_call cdr3_aa
13 TRBV28 ASRPNPGPKREQY
13 TRBV9 ASAIGGFLSNEQF
13 TRBV27 ASSYSGGNTGELF
15 TRBV10-1 ASSVGTPGPIYTEAF
9 TRBV5-1 ASTTEETQY
12 TRBV5-1 ASSLETGVYGYT
13 TRBV10-2 ASRLRTGSINEQF
12 TRBV29-1 SVEDLGTNTEAF
12 TRBV5-6 ASSSGGHEDTQY
9 TRBV25-1 ASSEFYGYT
13 TRBV3-1 ASSPLSSYEETQY
10 TRBV7-9 ASSLSVDTIY
12 TRBV27 ASSLSVRGDGYT
14 TRBV4-2 ASSQDSGNPNYGYT
11 TRBV5-1 ASSSGGGYEQY
10 TRBV29-1 SARAVNTEAF
14 TRBV7-9 ASSLVSPGNNSPLH
12 TRBV6-1 ASETSGHTDTQY
14 TRBV11-2 ASSLGGATFLNEQF
11 TRBV3-1 ASSQGSWTEQY
11 TRBV5-1 ASSPAGGGEQF
13 TRBV5-1 ASSLEPGANYGYT
10 TRBV5-1 ASSLAPSEQF
14 TRBV15 ATSSTSPISNYGYT
13 TRBV5-8 ASRPTGYGANVLT
10 TRBV29-1 SVEKMNTEAF
13 TRBV4-1 ASSQPSRAVYGYT